This TCR beta chain derives from a study of vaccination and CD4 T cells after COVID-19. For the study at large: The cells were exposed to overlapping spike peptides originating from SARS-CoV-2, HCoV-NL63, HCoV-OC43 and HCoV-229E for stimulation.

This CDR3 spans 13 amino acids. Germline V gene sequence: CDR1 DFQATT, CDR2 SNEGSKA (reference sequence). V was pared by 6 bases and J by 0 bases, with 11 bases between. Documented treatment: approximately 11-day PBMC culture with coronavirus spike peptide pools or control peptides (ViraFEST assay). Those CD4+ T cells from the unexposed donor predate the COVID-19 pandemic (2011-2018). Antigen-specific T cell expansion with peptide pools preceded TCR sequencing in the ViraFEST approach. Roughly 2 million PBMCs were grown per well alongside about 10 IU/ml IL-2 and around 9.6 ug/ml peptide pools. This clonotype was detected only a few times. As yet, its antigen is unknown. Sequenced with the Oncomine TCR Beta short-read assay was DNA taken from cultured CD4+ T cells. It was cultured CD4+ T cells from which genomic DNA was extracted. TCRdb re-analysed the PCR reads in MiXCR, keeping a single row per CDR3 protein. The sample consists of almost 7,500 distinct CDR3 sequences, about 29% of them appearing once.

Sequenced material: CD4+ T cells from blood, cultured in vitro. The V call is TRBV20-1, the J call TRBJ1-1; D unclear. This clonotype originated in a human donor in good health. The CDR3 nucleotides read TGCAGTGCCCCAGTCCTAATGAACACTGAAGCTTTCTTT. Amino acids: CSAPVLMNTEAFF.